This T cell receptor (beta chain) comes out of a study of cytomegalovirus exposure and HLA in healthy donors. Study outcomes and limitations: CMV antigen specificity was confirmed in vitro for a few CMV-associated chains.

The donors were part of the validation cohort of some 120 subjects. That cohort was separate from the first cohort, which comprised fewer than 800 subjects. V was trimmed by 6 bases and J by 0 bases, leaving 19 bases between them. The CDR3 spans 18 residues. Looked up from germline, CDR1 is SGDLS and CDR2 is YYNGEE. Assay used: immunoSEQ multiplex PCR; TCRdb lists only in-frame clones, some missing. The sample has about 98,000 clones, 87% seen once. Regarding this clone: The target antigen is unknown.

Input material: PBMCs. This receptor was identified in a woman aged 30 to 39 in good health and CMV-seronegative. The chain combines TRBV9 with TRBJ2-6; D may be TRBD1 (6 bases). The DNA of the CDR3 is TGTGCCAGCATAAGGGGGTCGGGGCCGAACTCTGGGGCCAACGTCCTGACTTTC. Its protein product is CASIRGSGPNSGANVLTF.